Here is one TCR beta chain with its context. Each CDR3 protein is one row after TCRdb ran MiXCR on the RT-PCR reads. The sample lists hundreds of thousands of distinct CDR3 sequences, around 40% seen once, with approximately 10% in the top ten. This entry belongs to a study of patients and donors after allogeneic stem cell transplantation. In germline, CDR1 is DFQATT, CDR2 SNEGSKA (reference sequence). The CDR3 is made up of 13 amino acids. V shed 6 bases, J shed 3 bases, and the junction held 6 bases outside the gene matches. Sequenced: blood, either unsorted or a sorted T cell fraction (not recorded which). The receptor was derived from a human donor who was either an allogeneic HSCT recipient or a stem cell or donor lymphocyte infusion donor (not recorded which). It is not recorded whose cells these are; they may come from a transplant donor. The chain employs TRBV20-1 and TRBJ2-7; 9 bases fit TRBD1. The CDR3 DNA reads as TGCAGTGCCCGGGACAGGGCCAACTACGAGCAGTACTTC. Protein sequence: CSARDRANYEQYF.